What follows are 21 T cell receptor beta chains derived from one specimen sequenced in a study of low-dose radiotherapy and immunotherapy resistance in tumors. Time point noted: after trial treatment. The treatment: LDRT plus nivolumab, ipilimumab, low-dose cyclophosphamide and aspirin (RACIN trial). Both TCRalpha and TCRbeta chains were reverse transcribed with V-gene-specific primers. TCRs were amplified for roughly 20 PCR cycles with a constant-region primer and V-primer adapter. TCRdb passed the reads through MiXCR, listing each CDR3 protein once. This sample carries some 57,000 distinct CDR3 sequences, about 23% of them seen once, and the ten largest clones take 6.5% to 7%. Here the sequenced sample was PBMCs, taken after low-dose radiotherapy plus immunotherapy. These receptor sequences come from a male donor with prostate cancer.

This clonotype was seen repeatedly, ten times or more. V and J are TRBV14 and TRBJ2-1; D gene ambiguous. V dropped 2 bases and J dropped 0 bases, with 11 bases sitting between them. Germline assignment: CDR1 SGHDN and CDR2 FVKESK. This CDR3 has 16 residues. Written as DNA, the CDR3 is TGTGCCAGCAGCCAACACTCCCGGAGCTCCTACAATGAGCAGTTCTTC. Its translation: CASSQHSRSSYNEQFF.

The V and J genes are TRBV30 and TRBJ1-1; weak D call: TRBD1 (5 bases). Per germline, CDR1 GTSNPN and CDR2 SVGIG (reference sequence). This CDR3 has 13 amino acids. V was clipped by 0 bases and J by 7 bases, with 12 bases between them. This CDR3 is CAWSVDSEVEAFF. The CDR3 DNA follows: TGTGCCTGGAGTGTAGACAGTGAGGTTGAAGCTTTCTTT.

This clonotype was seen at least ten times. This rearrangement joins TRBV2 to TRBJ2-1; 10 nucleotides agree with TRBD2. Germline-derived CDR1 and CDR2 are SNHLY and FYNNEI. This CDR3 spans 16 amino acids. The V and J ends lost 1 base and 5 bases, in that order; junction bases with no gene match: 5. CDR3 sequence (DNA): TGTGCCAGCAGTGAAGTCGCAGCGGGGGGGAACAATGAGCAGTTCTTC. Translated: CASSEVAAGGNNEQFF.

This clonotype was seen ten or more times. V usage is TRBV30 and J usage is TRBJ1-5; D is undetermined. Germline-derived CDR1 and CDR2 are GTSNPN and SVGIG (reference sequence). This CDR3 region has 17 residues. Trimming took 2 bases from V and 1 from J, leaving 18 bases between them. CDR3 nucleotides: TGTGCCTGGAGTTCAGGCGCGGCAATTACGAGCAATCAGCCCCAGCATTTT. Translation gives CAWSSGAAITSNQPQHF. Complete variable domain (other parts from reference TRBV30 and TRBJ1-5): SQTIHQWPATLVQPVGSPLSLECTVEGTSNPNLYWYRQAAGRGLQLLFYSVGIGQISSEVPQNLSASRPQDRQFILSSKKLLLSDSGFYLCAWSSGAAITSNQPQHFGDGTRLSIL.

There are many counts of this clonotype. The genes are TRBV18 and TRBJ2-1; 7 nucleotides match TRBD1. J was trimmed by 7 bases and V by 0 bases; bases with no gene match: 6. CDR3 length: 15 residues. The germline gives CDR1 KGHSH, CDR2 LQKENI. As DNA, the CDR3 is TGTGCCAGCTCACCACCGGAGACAGGGTGGAATGAGCAGTTCTTC. Translation gives CASSPPETGWNEQFF.

Points on this clonotype: This likely reflects a read error, since a far larger clone is one base away. The genes are TRBV27 and TRBJ2-1; 11 bases match TRBD2. This CDR3 contains 16 residues. After removal of 5 bases from V and 9 bases from J, the junction contained 12 bases not matched to a gene. Germline-derived CDR1 and CDR2 are MNHEY and SMNVEV (reference sequence). The CDR3 sequence is CASSPASSGGAFEQFF. The CDR3 DNA reads TGTGCCAGCAGTCCCGCTAGTAGCGGGGGGGCCTTTGAGCAGTTCTTC.

This clonotype was seen at least ten times. The chain employs TRBV20-1 and TRBJ2-7; D not resolved. Trimming left V 1 base short and J 0 bases short, with 7 bases between. This CDR3 is built from 13 residues. The germline V gene has CDR1 DFQATT and CDR2 SNEGSKA (reference sequence). The CDR3 DNA is TGCAGTGCTAGAGGAACGGGCTCCTACGAGCAGTACTTC. Residues: CSARGTGSYEQYF.

About this clonotype itself: A far larger clone is one nucleotide away, so this likely arose from a read error. This rearrangement joins TRBV28 to TRBJ2-1, with TRBD1 matching 8 bases. Trimming at V came to 6 bases and at J to 10 bases, leaving 14 bases not matched to a gene. The V gene's germline CDR1 is MDHEN and CDR2 SYDVKM. The CDR3 runs 15 residues. The CDR3 region is CASSPRTGLSYEQFF. CDR3 DNA: TGTGCCAGCAGCCCACGGACAGGGCTGTCCTACGAGCAGTTCTTC.

Points on this clonotype: A much larger clone differs from this one at a single base, so this may be a read error. The chain combines TRBV20-1 with TRBJ2-7, with a weak D call TRBD2 (5 bases). The DNA end is more similar to TRBJ2-5, so the J call may be wrong. Germline V gives CDR1 DFQATT, CDR2 SNEGSKA (reference sequence). CDR3 length: 14 residues. Here the CDR3 DNA reads TGCAGCTCCCTCCGGACGGCGGGCCAAGAGACCCAGTACTTC. This sequence encodes CSSLRTAGQETQYF.

About this clonotype itself: At one of its ends the junction is not consistent with the germline gene, which may arise from a read error. The chain joins TRBV20-1 to TRBJ2-1; no clear D. Germline CDR1 and CDR2: DFQATT and SNEGSKA (reference sequence). CDR3 length: 13 residues. CDR3 residues: CSAGPTAGNKQFF. In DNA, the CDR3 is TGCAGTGCTGGCCCCACCGCTGGCAATAAGCAGTTCTTC.

The chain employs TRBV18 and TRBJ1-3; no reliable D call. With 3 bases removed from V and 0 bases from J, the gap between germline ends came to 12 bases. The CDR3 sequence is 16 residues long. Germline CDR1 is KGHSH and CDR2 is LQKENI. CDR3 in amino acids: CASSPKTRASGNTIYF. The CDR3 nucleotides are TGTGCCAGCTCACCTAAGACAAGGGCCTCTGGAAACACCATATATTTT. The full variable domain, completed using reference TRBV18 and TRBJ1-3, is NAGVMQNPRHLVRRRGQEARLRCSPMKGHSHVYWYRQLPEEGLKFMVYLQKENIIDESGMPKERFSAEFPKEGPSILRIQQVVRGDSAAYFCASSPKTRASGNTIYFGEGSWLTVV.

This clonotype has ten or more counts. The V and J genes are TRBV28 and TRBJ1-3; 7 bases match TRBD1. Germline-derived CDR1 and CDR2 are MDHEN and SYDVKM. The CDR3 totals 14 residues. After removal of 7 bases from V and 1 base from J, the junction contained 4 bases not matched to a gene. The CDR3 sequence is CASIKTGSGNTIYF. The CDR3 nucleotides are TGTGCCAGCATTAAGACAGGGTCTGGAAACACCATATATTTT. Filled out from reference TRBV28 and TRBJ1-3, the complete variable domain reads DVKVTQSSRYLVKRTGEKVFLECVQDMDHENMFWYRQDPGLGLRLIYFSYDVKMKEKGDIPEGYSVSREKKERFSLILESASTNQTSMYLCASIKTGSGNTIYFGEGSWLTVV.

This clonotype has a count of ten or more. V is TRBV29-1 and J is TRBJ2-5, with 8 bases aligning to TRBD1. Germline CDR1 is SQVTM and CDR2 is ANQGSEA. With V trimmed by 3 bases and J by 8 bases, 14 bases remained unmatched. This CDR3 has 15 amino acids. The CDR3: CSVDTGTGPVGTQYF. In DNA form, the CDR3 reads TGCAGCGTTGATACTGGGACAGGACCCGTTGGAACCCAGTACTTC.

As for this clonotype: A much larger clonotype is one base distant, so this may be a read error. The chain couples TRBV29-1 to TRBJ2-3, with D perhaps matching TRBD2 (6 bases). V was shortened by 7 bases and J by 3 bases, with 20 bases between the two germline ends. Germline V gene sequence: CDR1 SQVTM, CDR2 ANQGSEA. The CDR3 length is 15 residues. CDR3 sequence: CSANKDGGITDTQYF. As DNA, the CDR3 is TGCAGCGCCAATAAAGACGGGGGAATAACAGATACGCAGTATTTT.

The table lists this clonotype with many counts. The chain carries TRBV15 and TRBJ1-3, with D possibly TRBD1 on 5 matching bases. The germline V and J ends were trimmed by 0 bases and 8 bases, with 8 bases remaining between them. Germline V gene sequence: CDR1 LNHNV, CDR2 YYDKDF (reference sequence). This CDR3 region has 13 residues. Written as DNA, the CDR3 is TGTGCCACCAGCAGAGATCTGGGGGACACCATATATTTT. Translated, it gives CATSRDLGDTIYF.

In its sample, this clonotype was seen many times. The chain has TRBV4-2 and TRBJ1-1; D may be TRBD1 (5 bases). V was cut by 4 bases and J by 4 bases, with 13 bases left in between. The CDR3 has 14 amino acids. CDR1 and CDR2 (germline): LGHNA, YNFKEQ. The CDR3 DNA sequence: TGTGCCAGCAGCCGGCGGGGGGGTAGCACTGAAGCTTTCTTT. Amino acid sequence: CASSRRGGSTEAFF.

This clonotype was counted many times. The chain couples TRBV19 to TRBJ1-1; D is unresolved. The CDR3 contains 17 residues. Germline-derived CDR1 and CDR2 are LNHDA and SQIVND (reference sequence). V was pared by 2 bases and J by 5 bases, with 21 bases between. CDR3 in amino acids: CASSISPLRTLGTEAFF. CDR3 sequence (DNA): TGTGCCAGTAGTATATCTCCCCTTCGGACCTTGGGGACTGAAGCTTTCTTT.

Comment on this clonotype: An end of the junction does not agree with germline; a read error may underlie this. This sequence joins TRBV11-3 and TRBJ2-3; D might be TRBD2 (5 bases). CDR3 length equals 16 residues. Germline V lookup: CDR1 SGHNT, CDR2 YENEEA. The CDR3 sequence: CTSSLGLASSTDTQYF. The DNA for the CDR3 is TGTACCAGCAGCTTAGGGCTAGCATCAAGCACAGATACGCAGTATTTT.

This clonotype was seen once. Only one base separates this from a far larger clonotype, so it likely reflects a read error. The gene calls are TRBV7-9 and TRBJ2-3, with TRBD2 matching 7 bases. V dropped 4 bases and J dropped 10; count of bases not matched to a gene: 8. The CDR3 loop spans 13 amino acids. Germline values: CDR1 SEHNR, CDR2 FQNEAQ (reference sequence). CDR3 coding DNA: TGTGCCAGCAGCTCCCTTGGGGCGGGAGCGCAGTATTTT. The encoded protein is CASSSLGAGAQYF. Filled out from reference TRBV7-9 and TRBJ2-3, the complete variable domain reads DTGVSQNPRHKITKRGQNVTFRCDPISEHNRLYWYRQTLGQGPEFLTYFQNEAQLEKSRLLSDRFSAERPKGSFSTLEIQRTEQGDSAMYLCASSSLGAGAQYFGPGTRLTVL.

This clonotype was picked up many times. The chain joins TRBV6-6 to TRBJ1-5, with D possibly TRBD1 on 6 matching bases. CDR3 length equals 15 residues. Germline CDR1 reads MNHNY; CDR2 reads SVGAGI (reference sequence). V was cut by 6 bases and J by 3 bases, with 15 bases left in between. The CDR3 DNA reads TGTGCCAGCAGGCCCCACGTGGGACACAATCAGCCCCAGCATTTT. Translating it yields CASRPHVGHNQPQHF.

Many counts were recorded for this clonotype. The chain is built from TRBV2 and TRBJ2-4; 12 positions agree with TRBD1. Germline values: CDR1 SNHLY, CDR2 FYNNEI. The ends lost 2 bases at V and 3 bases at J; junction bases unmatched: 8. This CDR3 has 18 residues. Written as DNA, the CDR3 is TGTGCCAGCAGTGAAACAGCCGGGACAGGGGGCGTCAAAAACATTCAGTACTTC. Protein: CASSETAGTGGVKNIQYF. Based on the CDR3 plus reference TRBV2 and TRBJ2-4, the full variable domain is EPEVTQTPSHQVTQMGQEVILRCVPISNHLYFYWYRQILGQKVEFLVSFYNNEISEKSEIFDDQFSVERPDGSNFTLKIRSTKLEDSAMYFCASSETAGTGGVKNIQYFGAGTRLSVL.